The following is a TCR beta chain sequence with its context. In the source study's methods: Amplified reference gene primers provided the basis for estimating nucleated cell counts. Libraries were prepared by immunoSEQ multiplex PCR; TCRdb keeps only in-frame clonotypes and omits some of them. V and J calls and clone size follow that table, whereas D and trimming were derived from the DNA. The sample holds 300,000 to 400,000 clones, more than 75% seen once. The data derive from a study of blood T cell repertoires in COVID-19. Study-wide context: The study drew acute and convalescent COVID-19 samples from the United States, Italy and Spain. Nucleic acid was either cDNA or gDNA, and it came from T cells, B-cell-depleted T cells, or PBMCs.

This CDR3 is 14 amino acids long. The V and J ends lost 7 bases and 6 bases respectively, with 17 bases between them. Germline lookup yields CDR1 MNHEY and CDR2 SVGAGI. The receptor was isolated from a woman aged 55-70 years with COVID-19, enrolled during active disease. Material: peripheral blood. The chain is built from TRBV6-5 and TRBJ2-3; TRBD2 might be the D (7 bases). CDR3 in amino acids: CASKVGGAEDTQYF. The CDR3 DNA is TGTGCCAGCAAAGTAGGGGGGGCCGAGGATACGCAGTATTTT.